The following is a TCR beta chain sequence with its context. Germline values: CDR1 SGHRS, CDR2 YFSETQ. The CDR3 is 15 amino acids. TCRdb reprocessed the 5' RACE reads; each CDR3 protein has one entry and no DNA is given. This sample's table has more than 400,000 distinct CDR3 sequences. This entry is derived from a study of T cells expressing NK-cell markers. This clonotype was sampled from a woman between 18 and 75 years old in good health. The chain combines TRBV5-1 with TRBJ2-5. Sequenced: blood T cells: a sorted CD56 or NKG2C T cell subset, CD4+ or CD8+ T cells, or bulk PBMC T cells (not recorded which). This CDR3 is CASSTQIDPGETQYF.